This TCR beta chain was sequenced in a study of human T cells and chemical hapten exposure. Regarding the study as a whole: There were significantly more large CDR3 similarity clusters among expanded TCRs than among controls.

Time point indicated: patch test 1, 2 weeks after DPC sensitization. Treatment specified: therapeutic diphenylcyclopropenone sensitization with weekly scalp DPC. Unfractionated whole blood was the source from which total RNA was extracted. Concerning this clonotype: Its antigen is currently unknown.

TCRdb redid the calling of the RACE reads with MiXCR, one entry per CDR3 protein. The sample yields just under 350,000 distinct CDR3 sequences, 5.5% to 8% seen once. This TCR was recovered from a woman in her late teens or twenties with alopecia areata. Some clones in this sample may be carry-over from other donors' samples. Sample: whole blood, taken in connection with sensitization to the hapten diphenylcyclopropenone (DPC).

In DNA form, the CDR3 reads TGTGCCAGCAGTCTACGGACAGGGACTACCGATGGCTACACCTTC. This sequence encodes CASSLRTGTTDGYTF. This chain connects TRBV27 to TRBJ1-2; 8 positions agree with TRBD1. There are 15 residues in the CDR3. Trimming cost V 5 bases and J 6 bases; bases outside gene matches: 11. CDR1 and CDR2 from the germline V gene are MNHEY and SMNVEV (reference sequence).